Presented here are 20 T cell receptor beta chains from one specimen sequenced in a study of brain T cells in children with intractable seizures. The data were produced by immunoSEQ multiplex PCR, yet TCRdb's version contains in-frame clones alone and is incomplete. The sample holds about 320,000 clones, about 93% seen once. Time point reported: blood from clinic visit 5 months post-surgery; TSC patient then seizure free. The sample was peripheral blood, taken more than 4 months after surgery. The origin of the receptors is a boy under two years old with tuberous sclerosis and intractable seizures.

This clone was observed a handful of times. Other DNA sequences in this specimen translate into the identical CDR3. The CDR3 DNA sequence: TGTGCCACCAGTGACCCAGACAGAAACACCGGGGAGCTGTTTTTT. The encoded protein is CATSDPDRNTGELFF. The V and J genes are TRBV24-1 and TRBJ2-2, with D perhaps matching TRBD1 (5 bases). Looked up from germline, CDR1 is KGHDR and CDR2 is SFDVKD. V dropped 4 bases and J dropped 2 bases, with 10 bases sitting between them. The length of the CDR3 is 15 residues.

This rearrangement joins TRBV3-1 (or the pseudogene TRBV3-2) to TRBJ2-3; D not resolved. The V gene lost 2 bases and the J gene lost 8 bases, with 8 bases spanning the gap. The CDR3 runs 12 residues. The V gene's germline CDR1 is LGHDT and CDR2 YNNKEL (reference sequence). The CDR3 protein is CASSQMSGTQYF. The DNA for the CDR3 is TGTGCCAGCAGCCAAATGTCGGGTACGCAGTATTTT.

The chain joins TRBV11-3 to TRBJ2-7; 10 nucleotides line up with TRBD1. Germline V gene sequence: CDR1 SGHNT, CDR2 YENEEA. The CDR3 spans 19 residues. V shed 4 bases and J 2 bases; nucleotides not matched to a gene: 17. CDR3 region: CASSSRDLRGQGSAYEQYF. The CDR3 bases are TGTGCCAGCAGCTCAAGGGACCTCCGGGGACAGGGGTCCGCCTACGAGCAGTACTTC.

The CDR3 here is CASSLALPGRGNYGYTF. Written as DNA, the CDR3 is TGCGCCAGCAGCTTGGCTCTCCCTGGACGGGGCAACTATGGCTACACCTTC. The chain is built from TRBV5-1 and TRBJ1-2; tentatively, D is TRBD1 (5 bases). Looked up from germline, CDR1 is SGHRS and CDR2 is YFSETQ. The CDR3 consists of 17 residues. Deletions cut 0 bases from V and 2 bases from J, with 17 bases between.

The chain couples TRBV19 to TRBJ2-1, with 8 bases fitting TRBD2. With 5 bases clipped from V and 3 bases from J, the junction kept 9 bases outside the gene matches. The CDR3 sequence is 16 residues long. Germline V gene lookup returns CDR1 LNHDA and CDR2 SQIVND (reference sequence). This chain's CDR3 is CASSPRTSGFYNEQFF. As DNA, the CDR3 is TGTGCCAGTAGTCCCCGCACTAGCGGCTTCTACAATGAGCAGTTCTTC.

The chain carries TRBV7-3 and TRBJ2-1; 11 bases match TRBD2. This CDR3 region has 16 residues. Germline CDR1 and CDR2: SGHTA and FQGTGA. Trimming took 3 bases from V and 7 from J; bases not matched to a gene: 8. The CDR3 sequence is CASSLYSGGARNEQFF. The CDR3 region has the DNA TGTGCCAGCAGCTTGTATAGCGGGGGGGCTAGAAATGAGCAGTTCTTC.

CDR3 amino acids: CASSAAGGHNQPQHF. CDR3 coding DNA: TGTGCCAGCAGCGCGGCAGGGGGCCACAATCAGCCCCAGCATTTT. The rearrangement joins TRBV7-9 to TRBJ1-5, with 8 bases identical to TRBD1. The CDR3 spans 15 residues. Per germline, CDR1 SEHNR and CDR2 FQNEAQ (reference sequence). V gave up 5 bases and J gave up 3 bases; unmatched junction bases: 6.

In its sample, this clone was seen once. This chain joins TRBV7-9 and TRBJ1-2; D possibly corresponds to TRBD1 (5 bases). Trimming took 3 bases from V and 7 from J, leaving 15 bases between them. The CDR3 consists of 14 residues. Germline CDR1 is SEHNR and CDR2 is FQNEAQ (reference sequence). CDR3: CASSFQEGAGGYTF. Here the CDR3 DNA reads TGTGCCAGCAGCTTTCAAGAAGGGGCCGGTGGCTACACCTTC.

In this sample, this clone turned up once. The V call is TRBV5-6, the J call TRBJ1-2; tentatively, D is TRBD1 (5 bases). CDR1 and CDR2 from the germline V gene are SGHDT and YYEEEE. Trimming stripped 0 bases from V and 8 bases from J, with 8 bases between. The length of the CDR3 is 12 residues. CDR3 sequence reads: CASSLASGGYTF. As DNA, the CDR3 is TGTGCCAGCAGCTTGGCCTCAGGGGGCTACACCTTC.

This clone was seen more than once but under ten times. The chain employs TRBV4-1 and TRBJ2-7; D not certain. Germline V gene lookup returns CDR1 MGHRA and CDR2 YSYEKL. Trimming left V 0 bases short and J 3 bases short, with 15 bases between. This CDR3 region has 16 residues. In nucleotides, the CDR3 is TGCGCCAGCAGCCAAGACCCCCAAGTGATATTCTACGAGCAGTACTTC. This sequence encodes CASSQDPQVIFYEQYF.

This chain connects TRBV7-2 to TRBJ2-7; D might be TRBD1 (6 bases). The germline V gene has CDR1 SGHTA and CDR2 FQGNSA. CDR3 length: 15 residues. Between the trimmed V and J ends, which lost 5 bases and 5 bases, there was a span of 19 bases. The CDR3 sequence is CASSRTDRGSNEQYF. Here the CDR3 DNA reads TGTGCCAGCAGCCGGACGGATAGGGGGTCAAACGAGCAGTACTTC.

The J gene is TRBJ2-3, the V gene TRBV5-4; no firm D call. The CDR3 runs 14 residues. CDR1 is SGHNT and CDR2 is YYREEE in the germline V gene (reference sequence). The V end was cut by 0 bases, the J end by 2 bases, with 7 bases between. Here the CDR3 DNA reads TGTGCCAGCAGCTTGGTTAGCCTCACAGATACGCAGTATTTT. This encodes CASSLVSLTDTQYF.

The rearrangement links TRBV2 to TRBJ1-5; no firm D call. Between the trimmed V and J ends, which lost 2 bases and 0 bases, there was a span of 11 bases. Germline V gives CDR1 SNHLY, CDR2 FYNNEI. CDR3 length: 16 amino acids. Here the CDR3 reads CASSEWGWNSNQPQHF. CDR3 nucleotides: TGTGCCAGCAGTGAATGGGGTTGGAATAGCAATCAGCCCCAGCATTTT.

The rearrangement uses TRBV15 and TRBJ2-7, with 7 bases aligning to TRBD1. The CDR3 has 15 amino acids. With 4 bases clipped from V and 4 bases from J, the junction kept 10 bases outside the gene matches. Germline assignment: CDR1 LNHNV and CDR2 YYDKDF (reference sequence). The CDR3 reads CATSIWGTDFYEQYF. Here the CDR3 DNA reads TGTGCCACCAGCATCTGGGGGACAGACTTTTACGAGCAGTACTTC.

CDR3 loop: CASSIKPSYEQYF. CDR3 coding DNA: TGTGCCAGTAGTATAAAGCCCAGCTACGAGCAGTACTTC. The chain carries TRBV19 and TRBJ2-7; D not certain. Looked up from germline, CDR1 is LNHDA and CDR2 is SQIVND (reference sequence). V gave up 2 bases and J gave up 3 bases, with 8 bases separating them. The CDR3 is 13 residues long.

This clone showed up just once. The gene calls are TRBV5-1 and TRBJ2-4, with D perhaps TRBD1 or TRBD2 (5 bases each). V was trimmed by 4 bases and J by 3 bases, leaving 11 bases between them. The CDR3 spans 14 residues. Germline CDR1 is SGHRS and CDR2 is YFSETQ. The CDR3 loop reads CASSPGTVKNIQYF. CDR3 sequence (DNA): TGCGCCAGCAGCCCCGGGACGGTCAAAAACATTCAGTACTTC.

The J gene is TRBJ2-6, the V gene TRBV7-2; D perhaps matches TRBD1 (6 bases). Germline V gene lookup returns CDR1 SGHTA and CDR2 FQGNSA. The CDR3 has 16 residues. With 1 base removed from V and 4 bases from J, the gap between germline ends came to 11 bases. CDR3 sequence reads: CASSLVGALGANVLTF. The CDR3 bases are TGTGCCAGCAGCTTAGTGGGGGCTTTGGGGGCCAACGTCCTGACTTTC. Combining the CDR3 with reference TRBV7-2 and TRBJ2-6 gives the whole variable domain GAGVSQSPSNKVTEKGKDVELRCDPISGHTALYWYRQSLGQGLEFLIYFQGNSAPDKSGLPSDRFSAERTGGSVSTLTIQRTQQEDSAVYLCASSLVGALGANVLTFGAGSRLTVL.

The V call is TRBV4-2, the J call TRBJ2-5; D remains ambiguous. Germline CDR1 is LGHNA and CDR2 is YNFKEQ. The CDR3 contains 16 residues. Deletions cut 0 bases from V and 4 bases from J, with 15 bases between. The CDR3 bases are TGTGCCAGCAGCCAAGATGATCCCAAGCTCCGAGAGACCCAGTACTTC. Its translation: CASSQDDPKLRETQYF.

This chain uses TRBV30 with TRBJ1-4; 7 bases match TRBD1. The junction had 14 bases not matched to a gene; V was cut back by 2 bases and J by 8 bases. The CDR3 consists of 16 residues. CDR1 GTSNPN and CDR2 SVGIG come from the germline V gene (reference sequence). The CDR3 DNA reads as TGTGCCTGGAGTTCCTCTGCCACAGGGGCGGTCGAAAAACTGTTTTTT. It yields the protein CAWSSSATGAVEKLFF.

The gene calls are TRBV14 and TRBJ2-1, with D unclear. Germline loops: CDR1 SGHDN, CDR2 FVKESK. The V and J ends lost 6 bases and 4 bases respectively, with 1 base between them. This CDR3 has 10 residues. The CDR3 spells CASRYNEQFF. CDR3 coding DNA: TGTGCCAGCAGGTACAATGAGCAGTTCTTC.